This paragraph covers one TCR beta chain sequence. In the original workflow: From reference gene primer amplification, estimates of nucleated cell counts were derived. Clones were sequenced by immunoSEQ multiplex PCR, and TCRdb holds only the in-frame ones, with some missing. The V and J calls and clone size come from that table; D and trimming were worked out from the DNA. The table shows 160,000 or so clones, with about 81% occurring only once. These data are taken from a study of blood T cell repertoires in COVID-19. About the research overall: Samples taken during acute and convalescent COVID-19 were collected in the United States, Italy and Spain. PBMCs, B-cell-depleted T cells, or T cells provided the cDNA or gDNA that made up the material.

After removal of 6 bases from V and 4 bases from J, the junction contained 13 bases not matched to a gene. The germline V gene has CDR1 SGHRS and CDR2 YFSETQ. This CDR3 spans 15 amino acids. The TCR comes from a man aged 55 to 70 with active or convalescent COVID-19. The chain links TRBV5-1 to TRBJ2-7, with 7 nucleotides matching TRBD1. The sequenced material came from peripheral blood. The CDR3 here is CASNYQAGGRYEQYF. The DNA for the CDR3 is TGCGCCAGCAACTACCAGGCAGGGGGTCGGTACGAGCAGTACTTC.